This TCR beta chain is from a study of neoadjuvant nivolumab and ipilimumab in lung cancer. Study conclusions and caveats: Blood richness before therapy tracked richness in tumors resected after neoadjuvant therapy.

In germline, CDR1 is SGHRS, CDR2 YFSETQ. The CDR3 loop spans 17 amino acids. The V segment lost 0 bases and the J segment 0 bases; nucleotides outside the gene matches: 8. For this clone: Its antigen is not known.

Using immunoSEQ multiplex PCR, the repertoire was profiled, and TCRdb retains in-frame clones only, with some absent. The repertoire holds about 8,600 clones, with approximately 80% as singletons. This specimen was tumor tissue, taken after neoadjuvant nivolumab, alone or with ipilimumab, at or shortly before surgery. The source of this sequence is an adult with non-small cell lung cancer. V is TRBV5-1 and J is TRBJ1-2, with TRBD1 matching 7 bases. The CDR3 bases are TGCGCCAGCAGCTTGGTGGGCAGGGGGAGCCCTAACTATGGCTACACCTTC. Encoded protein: CASSLVGRGSPNYGYTF.